This T cell receptor beta chain was recovered during a study of shared clonotypes between healthy human individuals. On the study more broadly: The plates for each donor numbered three CD4 naive, three CD4 memory, two CD8 naive and one CD8 memory.

Turning to this clone: Its specificity is not known.

Study-wide findings and caveats: Incompleteness in sorted-subset sequencing, despite large depth, was shown by rarefaction. Sequencing depth was expected to influence donor clonotype sharing.

How the authors handled the data: ImmunoSEQ gave junction-only sequences without quality scores, so filtering differed. The repertoire was sequenced with immunoSEQ multiplex PCR; TCRdb's copy has only in-frame clones and lacks some. V, J and clone size are those of that table, while D and trimming were read from the DNA. The sample has approximately 530,000 clones, 90% to 97% seen once. The TCR comes from a young woman in good health. The sample taken for sequencing was naive CD4+ T cells sorted from blood. Subset defined: CD45RA+ positively selected.

The CDR3 region is CASSQDVGRRTGESTEAFF. The CDR3 bases are TGCGCCAGCAGCCAAGATGTTGGCAGGAGGACAGGCGAGAGCACTGAAGCTTTCTTT. V is TRBV4-1 and J is TRBJ1-1, with TRBD1 matching over 7 bases. The CDR3 totals 19 residues. V lost 0 bases to trimming and J lost 4 bases; unmatched junction nucleotides: 17. Germline V lookup: CDR1 MGHRA, CDR2 YSYEKL.